In this sample, the clone carrying this T cell receptor beta chain turned up a few times. Its antigen is unknown. The data stem from a study of graft-versus-host responses after intestinal transplantation. Researchers processed graft tissue to release intraepithelial and lamina propria lymphocytes. Study outcomes and limitations: GvH clones appeared in recipient marrow, some first in ileum or blood.

The V gene end was trimmed by 5 bases and the J gene end by 2 bases; junction bases not matched to a gene: 6. Germline V gene sequence: CDR1 SGHNT, CDR2 YYREEE (reference sequence). This CDR3 has 15 residues. Sequenced by immunoSEQ multiplex PCR; TCRdb stores in-frame clones only, minus some. The table includes about 8,000 clones, 55% to 75% detected once. Sequences were derived from ileum tissue, sampled around 460 days after transplant. The chain combines TRBV5-4 with TRBJ2-7; 11 bases are a match to TRBD2. The sequence was obtained from a human patient who received an intestinal transplant, so some T cells may come from the graft donor. The CDR3 DNA follows: TGTGCCAGCAGAGCGGGACTAGCGGCGACCTACGAGCAGTACTTC. Its protein product is CASRAGLAATYEQYF.